This TCR beta chain is from a study of T cell repertoires in cytomegalovirus infection. The wider study: HLA-B-restricted CMV epitopes that are well studied, plus recently identified HLA-C-restricted ones, were used by the study. An indication of both CMV infection and matching HLA type came from public TCR beta signatures. Notes on the study in general: Using cumulative public TCR beta family frequency, the authors identified those who carried CMV together with the relevant HLA.

V was shortened by 8 bases and J by 0 bases, with 10 bases between the two germline ends. This CDR3 contains 14 residues. CDR1 is LNHNV, CDR2 YYDKDF, per germline (reference sequence). A single record per CDR3 protein comes from TCRdb applying MiXCR to the reads. The table lists approximately 110,000 distinct CDR3 sequences, roughly two fifths of them singletons. Comment on this clonotype: The target antigen is unknown.

The specimen was CD8+ T cells from cultured PBMCs, collected from culture after CMV antigen stimulation. This sequence was found in a human donor in good health (CMV status not recorded). Some clones in this sample may be carry-over from other donors' samples. The V gene is TRBV15, the J gene TRBJ2-2; weak D call: TRBD1 (5 bases). For the CDR3, the DNA is TGTGCCACCCGACAGAATGCGAACACCGGGGAGCTGTTTTTT. As protein: CATRQNANTGELFF.